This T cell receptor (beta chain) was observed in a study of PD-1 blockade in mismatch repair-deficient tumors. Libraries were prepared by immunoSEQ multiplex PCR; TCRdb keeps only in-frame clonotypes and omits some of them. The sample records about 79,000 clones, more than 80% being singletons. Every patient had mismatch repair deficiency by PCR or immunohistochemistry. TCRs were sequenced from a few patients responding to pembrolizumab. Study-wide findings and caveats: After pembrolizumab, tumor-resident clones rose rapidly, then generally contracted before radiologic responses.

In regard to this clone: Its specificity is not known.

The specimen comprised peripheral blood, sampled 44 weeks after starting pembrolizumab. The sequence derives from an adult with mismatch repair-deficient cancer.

As DNA, the CDR3 is TGTGCCAGCAGCCAAGGTTTCGGTAGCGGCTGGGGGAATGAGCAGTTCTTC. Its translation is CASSQGFGSGWGNEQFF. The rearrangement uses TRBV4-2 and TRBJ2-1; a possible D gene is TRBD2 (6 bases). The V end was cut by 1 base, the J end by 7 bases, with 20 bases between. The CDR3 is 17 residues long. CDR1 and CDR2 from the germline V gene are LGHNA and YNFKEQ.